The 7 T cell receptor beta chains given below trace back to one sample, sequenced in a study of blood T cell repertoires in COVID-19 (TCRdb year 2020). Library prep was done by the immunoSEQ multiplex PCR assay. The table was pulled from immuneACCESS by TCRdb, which kept in-frame rearrangements only. Such tables lose some clones; where checked, under half of the loss comes from unresolved V genes, and the rest has no known cause. The sample records about 84,000 clones, around 80% of which are singletons. Roughly 32% of the sample belongs to the ten largest clones. The sample comprised peripheral blood. Receptors originate from a woman older than 75 with acute or convalescent COVID-19.

V and J are TRBV19 and TRBJ1-5; D not certain. The CDR3 contains 13 residues. V gave up 7 bases and J gave up 2 bases, with 9 bases separating them. The germline gives CDR1 LNHDA, CDR2 SQIVND (reference sequence). The DNA for the CDR3 is TGTGCCAGTACCCCTTCCGGCAATCAGCCCCAGCATTTT. Translated, it gives CASTPSGNQPQHF.

This clone was seen a handful of times. This CDR3 is CASSVDASSYEQYF. The DNA for the CDR3 is TGTGCCAGCAGCGTAGACGCGAGCTCCTACGAGCAGTACTTC. This sequence joins TRBV9 and TRBJ2-7, with D uncertain. The CDR3 is 14 residues long. Germline values: CDR1 SGDLS, CDR2 YYNGEE. The V end was cut by 0 bases, the J end by 0 bases, with 7 bases between.

In its sample, this clone was seen a few times. This rearrangement joins TRBV3-1 (or the pseudogene TRBV3-2) to TRBJ2-1; D might be TRBD2 (6 bases). The CDR3 has 16 residues. CDR1 and CDR2 (germline): LGHDT, YNNKEL (reference sequence). Trimming stripped 5 bases from V and 4 bases from J, with 18 bases between. Here the CDR3 DNA reads TGTGCCAGCAGCTCGCGGGTAGCGGTAACATACAATGAGCAGTTCTTC. Its protein product is CASSSRVAVTYNEQFF.

This clone was detected a few times. V and J are TRBV19 and TRBJ2-7; tentatively, D is TRBD2 (6 bases). Germline CDR1 LNHDA, CDR2 SQIVND (reference sequence). The CDR3 totals 15 residues. The V gene lost 4 bases and the J gene lost 3 bases, with 16 bases spanning the gap. CDR3 loop: CASSNSASAYYEQYF. In DNA form, the CDR3 reads TGTGCCAGTAGTAACTCGGCTAGCGCGTACTACGAGCAGTACTTC.

The rearrangement uses TRBV2 and TRBJ1-6; D remains unclear. Deletions cut 8 bases from V and 8 bases from J, with 13 bases between. CDR1 and CDR2 (germline): SNHLY, FYNNEI. The CDR3 is 13 amino acids. The CDR3 nucleotides are TGTGCCAGCGGAGAATTGCATGATTCACCCCTCCACTTT. Protein: CASGELHDSPLHF.

This clone was observed a handful of times. J is TRBJ2-7 and V is TRBV5-6, with D maybe TRBD2 (6 bases). CDR3 length: 12 residues. The V end was cut by 7 bases, the J end by 0 bases, with 8 bases between. Looked up from germline, CDR1 is SGHDT and CDR2 is YYEEEE. The CDR3 bases are TGTGCCAGCGGCGGGAACTCCTACGAGCAGTACTTC. This gives the protein CASGGNSYEQYF.

The CDR3 here is CATSTDRSNSYNEQFF. Written as DNA, the CDR3 is TGTGCCACCAGTACAGACAGGTCGAACTCCTACAATGAGCAGTTCTTC. The rearrangement uses TRBV15 and TRBJ2-1; a weak D match, TRBD1 (6 bases). Trimming took 6 bases from V and 0 from J, leaving 15 bases between them. The germline V gene encodes CDR1 LNHNV and CDR2 YYDKDF (reference sequence). This CDR3 comprises 16 residues.